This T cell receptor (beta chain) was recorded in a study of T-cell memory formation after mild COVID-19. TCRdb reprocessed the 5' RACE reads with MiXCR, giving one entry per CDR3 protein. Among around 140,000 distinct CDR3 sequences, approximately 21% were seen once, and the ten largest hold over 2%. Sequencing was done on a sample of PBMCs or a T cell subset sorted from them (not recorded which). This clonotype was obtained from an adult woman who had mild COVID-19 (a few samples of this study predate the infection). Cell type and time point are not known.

CDR3 protein: CASSPLVGTQYF. In DNA form, the CDR3 reads TGTGCCAGCAGCCCTCTTGTCGGGACCCAGTACTTC. The chain is built from TRBV11-2 and TRBJ2-5; D remains ambiguous. CDR1 SGHAT and CDR2 FQNNGV come from the germline V gene. The CDR3 contains 12 residues. Trimming left V 5 bases short and J 7 bases short, with 11 bases between.